A single sample is the source of the 26 T cell receptor beta chains below, sequenced in a study of blood T cell repertoires in COVID-19. Produced via immunoSEQ multiplex PCR; TCRdb's table is partial and in-frame only. Here the sample spans some 160,000 clones, 80% to 90% being singletons. Sequenced material: peripheral blood. The receptors originated from a woman between 55 and 75 years old with active COVID-19.

The J gene is TRBJ2-5, the V gene TRBV7-9, with 9 bases fitting TRBD2. The CDR3 spans 16 residues. CDR1 is SEHNR and CDR2 is FQNEAQ in the germline V gene (reference sequence). J gave up 5 bases and V 0 bases, and 7 bases lay outside the gene matches. CDR3 amino acids: CASSLALAGNLETQYF. Here the CDR3 DNA reads TGTGCCAGCAGCTTAGCGCTAGCGGGAAATCTGGAGACCCAGTACTTC.

This rearrangement joins TRBV6-5 to TRBJ1-6; maybe TRBD1 (5 bases). The length of the CDR3 is 13 residues. Germline CDR1 MNHEY, CDR2 SVGAGI. V was cut by 1 base and J by 7 bases, with 5 bases left in between. CDR3 protein: CASSYYRNSPLHF. In DNA, the CDR3 is TGTGCCAGCAGTTACTACAGGAATTCACCCCTCCACTTT.

This rearrangement joins TRBV4-1 to TRBJ2-1, with D possibly TRBD1 on 6 matching bases. Deletions cut 0 bases from V and 0 bases from J, with 9 bases between. The germline CDR1 and CDR2 sequences are MGHRA and YSYEKL. This CDR3 contains 16 residues. DNA of the CDR3: TGCGCCAGCAGCCAAGATCTCAGGGGCTCCTACAATGAGCAGTTCTTC. It encodes CASSQDLRGSYNEQFF.

This clone occurred a few times. V usage is TRBV28 and J usage is TRBJ2-7, with 10 bases that match TRBD1. There are 14 residues in the CDR3. Germline CDR1 reads MDHEN; CDR2 reads SYDVKM. J lost 6 bases, V lost 6 bases, and 8 bases had no gene match. The CDR3 reads CASRAPGTGAEQYF. CDR3 nucleotide sequence: TGTGCCAGCAGGGCACCCGGGACAGGGGCCGAGCAGTACTTC.

The chain is built from TRBV10-3 and TRBJ2-3; a weak D match, TRBD2 (5 bases). Trimming stripped 6 bases from V and 0 bases from J, with 7 bases between. The CDR3 extends over 13 amino acids. Germline V lookup: CDR1 ENHRY, CDR2 SYGVKD. The CDR3: CAIRVASTDTQYF. CDR3 nucleotide sequence: TGTGCCATCAGAGTAGCGAGCACAGATACGCAGTATTTT.

This clone was recorded only once. The chain links TRBV2 to TRBJ2-2; 9 bases align to TRBD1. The junction had 8 bases not matched to a gene; V was cut back by 8 bases and J by 7 bases. The CDR3 has 14 amino acids. Germline-derived CDR1 and CDR2 are SNHLY and FYNNEI. The CDR3 DNA follows: TGTGCCAGCCGGACAGGGGATCTCAGCGGGGAGCTGTTTTTT. Its protein product is CASRTGDLSGELFF.

This clone was recorded once. This chain uses TRBV9 with TRBJ2-2, with 7 positions matching TRBD2. Per germline, CDR1 SGDLS and CDR2 YYNGEE. V shed 0 bases and J 6 bases; nucleotides not matched to a gene: 11. This CDR3 has 17 amino acids. This chain's CDR3 is CASSVAWGGRGAGELFF. Written as DNA, the CDR3 is TGTGCCAGCAGCGTAGCTTGGGGCGGGAGAGGAGCCGGGGAGCTGTTTTTT.

For this clone: It is unclear where the CDR3 begins or ends on the DNA, so no DNA is shown, and the CDR3 is as TCRdb lists it. This sequence joins TRBV12-2 and TRBJ1-2; the D segment call TRBD1 is taken from the table without a DNA check. TRBV12-2 is tagged as a pseudogene. The length of the CDR3 is 18 amino acids, counting both ends. CDR3 sequence: CASRLLKVGQGAYYGYTF.

V is TRBV4-1 and J is TRBJ1-1; 8 nucleotides agree with TRBD1. Germline V CDR1 and CDR2: MGHRA, YSYEKL. The V segment lost 0 bases and the J segment 0 bases; nucleotides outside the gene matches: 0. The CDR3 has 15 residues. The CDR3 reads CASSQEGQVNTEAFF. Here the CDR3 DNA reads TGCGCCAGCAGCCAAGAGGGACAGGTGAACACTGAAGCTTTCTTT.

The chain uses TRBV28 and TRBJ2-5; D is ambiguous. Trimming shortened V by 5 bases and J by 4 bases, and 14 bases separated the two germline ends. Germline CDR1 is MDHEN and CDR2 is SYDVKM. This CDR3 comprises 14 residues. The CDR3 loop is CASSTLRGGETQYF. The CDR3, as DNA: TGTGCCAGCAGTACCCTTAGAGGCGGAGAGACCCAGTACTTC. Looking up the rest from reference TRBV28 and TRBJ2-5 gives the full variable domain: DVKVTQSSRYLVKRTGEKVFLECVQDMDHENMFWYRQDPGLGLRLIYFSYDVKMKEKGDIPEGYSVSREKKERFSLILESASTNQTSMYLCASSTLRGGETQYFGPGTRLLVL.

The chain employs TRBV4-1 and TRBJ2-7; 12 bases line up with TRBD1. The germline CDR1 and CDR2 sequences are MGHRA and YSYEKL. The CDR3 has 16 residues. Trimming at V came to 4 bases and at J to 6 bases, leaving 10 bases not matched to a gene. The CDR3 loop reads CASSPSMGQGASEQYF. In DNA form, the CDR3 reads TGCGCCAGCAGCCCCAGTATGGGACAGGGGGCTTCCGAGCAGTACTTC.

This clone was seen only once. The genes are TRBV5-6 and TRBJ2-4; 7 bases align to TRBD1. Germline V CDR1 and CDR2: SGHDT, YYEEEE. This CDR3 is built from 13 residues. V was clipped by 3 bases and J by 5 bases; unmatched bases: 2. CDR3 in DNA: TGTGCCAGCAGCTGGACAGGAGAAAACATTCAGTACTTC. Translated, it gives CASSWTGENIQYF.

The chain is built from TRBV28 and TRBJ1-3; D uncertain. The CDR3 contains 15 residues. Trimming took 6 bases from V and 0 from J, leaving 12 bases between them. Per the germline V gene, CDR1 is MDHEN and CDR2 is SYDVKM. The CDR3 DNA follows: TGTGCCAGCAGCCTCCTTCTTAGCTCTGGAAACACCATATATTTT. Amino acids: CASSLLLSSGNTIYF.

The rearrangement joins TRBV19 to TRBJ1-5, with D possibly matching TRBD1 (6 bases). Germline CDR1 LNHDA, CDR2 SQIVND (reference sequence). Trimming cost V 8 bases and J 0 bases, with 17 bases left between them. The CDR3 totals 16 residues. CDR3 in amino acids: CASDGGAGYSNQPQHF. CDR3 nucleotides: TGTGCCAGTGATGGGGGGGCGGGTTATAGCAATCAGCCCCAGCATTTT.

This clone was seen a handful of times. The chain links TRBV5-4 to TRBJ1-2; weak D call: TRBD1 (5 bases). Germline CDR1 and CDR2: SGHNT and YYREEE (reference sequence). Trimming pared 4 bases from V and 4 bases from J, leaving 8 bases between. The CDR3 loop spans 12 amino acids. CDR3 sequence reads: CASSAGLYGYTF. The CDR3, as DNA: TGTGCCAGCAGCGCAGGGCTCTATGGCTACACCTTC. Full variable domain (rest looked up from reference TRBV5-4 and TRBJ1-2): ETGVTQSPTHLIKTRGQQVTLRCSSQSGHNTVSWYQQALGQGPQFIFQYYREEENGRGNFPPRFSGLQFPNYSSELNVNALELDDSALYLCASSAGLYGYTFGSGTRLTVV.

The DNA for the CDR3 is TGTGCCAGCAGCTTAGGGGGCGGGAGCGGGAGGGCCGGAGTGTATACGCAGTATTTT. Its protein product is CASSLGGGSGRAGVYTQYF. The J gene is TRBJ2-3, the V gene TRBV11-2; TRBD2 agrees at 10 bases. Germline CDR1 SGHAT, CDR2 FQNNGV. There are 19 residues in the CDR3. Trimming took 1 base from V and 7 from J; bases not matched to a gene: 17.

This chain links TRBV5-6 with TRBJ2-5; TRBD2 is a possible D gene (6 bases). CDR3 size: 16 residues. Germline V gene lookup returns CDR1 SGHDT and CDR2 YYEEEE. The germline V and J ends were trimmed by 1 base and 10 bases, with 23 bases remaining between them. The CDR3 spells CASSLYGSGAGLYQYF. The CDR3 DNA reads TGTGCCAGCAGCTTGTACGGGAGCGGCGCCGGGTTATACCAGTACTTC.

The chain is built from TRBV18 and TRBJ1-1; possibly TRBD1 for D (5 bases). Germline V lookup: CDR1 KGHSH, CDR2 LQKENI. The CDR3 spans 13 residues. The V and J ends lost 1 base and 5 bases respectively, with 8 bases between them. CDR3 coding DNA: TGTGCCAGCTCACCACGGGGCGAAACTGAAGCTTTCTTT. Translated: CASSPRGETEAFF.

This chain connects TRBV30 to TRBJ2-2; D is undetermined. V was cut by 8 bases and J by 6 bases, with 22 bases left in between. The CDR3 has 15 residues. Per the germline V gene, CDR1 is GTSNPN and CDR2 is SVGIG (reference sequence). DNA for the CDR3: TGTGCCATGGTTTCAGGTCCGCGTGTTTCCGGGGAGCTGTTTTTT. It translates to CAMVSGPRVSGELFF.

This chain links TRBV6-5 with TRBJ2-3; D unclear. Trimming took off 6 bases at V and 1 base at J, with 8 bases between the two ends. Germline-derived CDR1 and CDR2 are MNHEY and SVGAGI. The CDR3 length is 13 residues. Written as DNA, the CDR3 is TGTGCCAGCAGGCAACCGGGCACAGATACGCAGTATTTT. As protein: CASRQPGTDTQYF.

J is TRBJ2-5 and V is TRBV5-1; TRBD2 aligns across 10 bases. This CDR3 has 15 residues. Germline V gene data show CDR1 as SGHRS and CDR2 as YFSETQ. The V segment lost 4 bases and the J segment 5 bases; nucleotides outside the gene matches: 8. The CDR3 DNA follows: TGCGCCAGCAGCCGCCAGCGGGAGGGTCGGGAGACCCAGTACTTC. Translating it yields CASSRQREGRETQYF.

This chain links TRBV7-2 with TRBJ2-3; D is unresolved. Trimming took off 3 bases at V and 0 bases at J, with 10 bases between the two ends. The germline gives CDR1 SGHTA, CDR2 FQGNSA. The CDR3 is 15 residues long. CDR3 sequence (DNA): TGTGCCAGCAGCTTTCAACTACCCAGCACAGATACGCAGTATTTT. Translation: CASSFQLPSTDTQYF.

Note on this clone: The junction does not match germline at one end; this may be a read error. This chain links TRBV4-2 with TRBJ2-5; D not certain. The germline V gene has CDR1 LGHNA and CDR2 YNFKEQ. This CDR3 comprises 16 residues. CDR3 residues: CASSEDSRKPPGTQYF. The CDR3 bases are TGTGCCAGCAGCGAAGATTCTAGGAAACCACCCGGGACCCAGTACTTC.

The V gene is TRBV5-1, the J gene TRBJ2-5; 10 bases are a match to TRBD2. This CDR3 has 17 amino acids. Germline V gene sequence: CDR1 SGHRS, CDR2 YFSETQ. Trimming took 2 bases from V and 2 from J; bases not matched to a gene: 9. CDR3 protein: CASSFGAAGGSQETQYF. DNA for the CDR3: TGCGCCAGCAGCTTTGGGGCAGCGGGAGGGTCACAAGAGACCCAGTACTTC.

The V gene is TRBV6-5, the J gene TRBJ2-7, with D possibly being TRBD1 (5 bases). The germline gives CDR1 MNHEY, CDR2 SVGAGI. Deletions cut 7 bases from V and 1 base from J, with 14 bases between. The CDR3 sequence is 14 residues long. The CDR3 sequence: CASTRGRGSYEQYF. CDR3 DNA: TGTGCCAGCACCCGTGGTAGGGGTTCCTACGAGCAGTACTTC.

The chain employs TRBV7-7 and TRBJ2-2, with TRBD2 as a possible D gene (5 bases). Trimming removed 5 bases at V and 7 bases at J, with 11 bases between. The CDR3 totals 13 residues. Germline V gene data show CDR1 as SSHAT and CDR2 as FNYEAQ (reference sequence). CDR3 amino acids: CASSPSGGGELFF. CDR3 coding DNA: TGTGCCAGCAGCCCAAGCGGTGGCGGGGAGCTGTTTTTT.